The 30 T cell receptor beta chains in this list originate from one sample, sequenced in a study of tumor-infiltrating lymphocytes in primary liver carcinoma. Starting material of 400 to 600 ng total RNA yielded TCR beta cDNA via a constant-region primer. Amplification in three nested multiplex PCR rounds with slightly modified ARM-PCR gave rise to TCR beta libraries. The two initial PCR rounds, roughly 9 cycles each, used TRBV1-TRBV30 forward and C-beta reverse primers. TCRdb itself ran the multiplex PCR reads through MiXCR, one entry per CDR3 protein. The sample has 100,000 to 150,000 distinct CDR3 sequences, 60% to 80% seen once; the top ten hold less than 10%. Total RNA and DNA came together from around 18-30 mg of bulk tissue without cell sorting. The sample consisted of liver tumor tissue from sampling region 3. Subset here: tumor region T3, left-lateral pole. These receptors originate from an older woman with primary liver carcinoma and hepatitis B virus infection.

The J gene is TRBJ2-7, the V gene TRBV11-3; D perhaps matches TRBD1 (5 bases). Germline V lookup: CDR1 SGHNT, CDR2 YENEEA. V lost 5 bases, J lost 12 bases, and 17 bases lay in between. The CDR3 totals 12 residues. In DNA form, the CDR3 reads TGTGCCAGCAGCACCACAGGCTACGAGTTGTACTTC. Amino acid sequence: CASSTTGYELYF.

As concerns this clonotype: It may be a read error: a sequence one base away is much more abundant. The CDR3 does not close with the conserved phenylalanine or tryptophan, likely indicating a read error. The chain combines TRBV6-8 with TRBJ1-1, with D maybe TRBD1 (5 bases). This CDR3 region has 12 residues. Germline V CDR1 and CDR2: MNHGY, SAAAGT. V lost 4 bases, J lost 11 bases, and 14 bases lay in between. CDR3 loop: CASSCPRDWAFY. CDR3 DNA: TGTGCCAGCAGTTGCCCCAGGGATTGGGCTTTCTAT.

This clonotype occurred many times. V and J are TRBV29-1 and TRBJ2-2; 8 positions agree with TRBD1. The CDR3 has 14 residues. Germline CDR1 and CDR2: SQVTM and ANQGSEA. J was trimmed by 5 bases and V by 6 bases; bases with no gene match: 8. The CDR3 spells CSVRDRGGTGELFF. DNA for the CDR3: TGCAGCGTCCGAGACAGGGGTGGGACCGGGGAGCTGTTTTTT.

Ten or more counts support this clonotype. This chain connects TRBV29-1 to TRBJ2-3; the match to TRBD2 covers 9 bases. This CDR3 spans 16 amino acids. Per germline, CDR1 SQVTM and CDR2 ANQGSEA. The V and J ends lost 1 base and 6 bases, in that order; junction bases with no gene match: 11. CDR3 in DNA: TGCAGCGTTGAAGGGGGGATAGCGGGAGAGGGTGATACGCAGTATTTT. This encodes CSVEGGIAGEGDTQYF.

This clonotype was recorded many times. V is TRBV29-1 and J is TRBJ2-1; weak D call: TRBD1 (6 bases). CDR3 length equals 14 residues. Germline V gives CDR1 SQVTM, CDR2 ANQGSEA. The V end was cut by 5 bases, the J end by 9 bases, with 20 bases between. DNA of the CDR3: TGCAGCGTTTCTTTAAGTTGGGGGCTAGGTGAGCAGTTCTTC. Translated: CSVSLSWGLGEQFF.

The chain employs TRBV28 and TRBJ2-7; tentatively, D is TRBD1 (5 bases). V was shortened by 7 bases and J by 3 bases, with 13 bases between the two germline ends. Germline-derived CDR1 and CDR2 are MDHEN and SYDVKM. This CDR3 comprises 13 residues. CDR3 in DNA: TGTGCCAGCACCACCGGACAAAGCTACGAGCAGTACTTC. Its protein product is CASTTGQSYEQYF.

The J gene is TRBJ2-7, the V gene TRBV6-2 or TRBV6-3; the match to TRBD2 covers 8 bases. CDR1 and CDR2 (germline): MNHEY, SVGEGT. J gave up 4 bases and V 5 bases, and 10 bases lay outside the gene matches. The CDR3 length is 15 residues. The CDR3 nucleotides are TGTGCCAGCAGTACCCCGCAGCGGGGGATATACGAGCAGTACTTC. Its protein product is CASSTPQRGIYEQYF.

The genes are TRBV6-6 and TRBJ2-3, with 7 bases identical to TRBD2. Germline values: CDR1 MNHNY, CDR2 SVGAGI (reference sequence). J gave up 1 base and V 10 bases, and 20 bases lay outside the gene matches. The CDR3 is 18 residues long. CDR3 in DNA: TGTGCCAACAGCTACTCGCGCGGGAGCTCCAGAGGCACAGATACGCAGTATTTT. As protein: CANSYSRGSSRGTDTQYF.

Note on this clonotype: This may stem from a read error, because a much larger clone lies one nucleotide away. Here the CDR3 DNA reads TGCGCCACCAGCCAAGATCTGGGCCGCGGGGCAGCCCAAGAGACCCAGTACTTC. Residues: CATSQDLGRGAAQETQYF. The chain links TRBV4-1 to TRBJ2-5, with D possibly matching TRBD2 (6 bases). Germline CDR1 reads MGHRA; CDR2 reads YSYEKL. The CDR3 loop spans 18 amino acids.

The chain couples TRBV11-2 to TRBJ2-5; 7 nucleotides line up with TRBD1. V trimming: 5 bases; J trimming: 4 bases; junction bases outside the gene matches: 4. Germline lookup yields CDR1 SGHAT and CDR2 FQNNGV. The CDR3 contains 13 residues. The CDR3 protein is CASSLRTGETQYF. The CDR3 DNA is TGTGCCAGCAGCCTAAGGACAGGAGAGACCCAGTACTTC.

CDR3 amino acids: CAWKRGGGGGEKLFF. The CDR3 nucleotides read TGTGCCTGGAAACGCGGGGGGGGCGGCGGAGAAAAACTGTTTTTT. The V and J genes are TRBV30 and TRBJ1-4, with a weak D call TRBD1 (6 bases). The germline V gene has CDR1 GTSNPN and CDR2 SVGIG (reference sequence). Trimming took 4 bases from V and 8 from J, leaving 20 bases between them. The CDR3 has 15 amino acids.

The V and J genes are TRBV6-1 and TRBJ2-7; the D gene is possibly TRBD1 (6 bases). The V gene lost 9 bases and the J gene lost 3 bases, with 12 bases spanning the gap. CDR3 length equals 12 residues. CDR1 is MNHNS, CDR2 SASEGT, per germline. The CDR3 loop is CARNEQGYEQYF. In nucleotides, the CDR3 is TGTGCCAGAAATGAACAGGGCTACGAGCAGTACTTC.

Worth noting for this clonotype: One junction end does not reproduce the germline sequence, and a read error may be involved. This sequence joins TRBV12-3 or TRBV12-4 and TRBJ2-4; 7 bases are shared with TRBD1. The CDR3 is 16 residues long. The CDR3 region is CDSPSEASGQKNTQYF. CDR3 nucleotides: TGTGACAGCCCGTCTGAGGCGTCGGGACAGAAAAACACTCAGTACTTC.

Notes on this clonotype: One junction end does not reproduce the germline sequence, and a read error may be involved. This sequence joins TRBV6-5 and TRBJ1-5; no firm D call. The germline CDR1 and CDR2 sequences are MNHEY and SVGAGI. The CDR3 extends over 13 amino acids. The chain's CDR3 is CASSSGINQLQHF. In nucleotides, the CDR3 is TGTGCCAGCAGTTCCGGCATCAATCAGCTCCAGCATTTT.

This clonotype qualifies as medium-sized. The chain links TRBV10-3 to TRBJ1-1; D may be TRBD1 (6 bases). The CDR3 runs 15 residues. The germline V gene encodes CDR1 ENHRY and CDR2 SYGVKD. Trimming cost V 3 bases and J 3 bases, with 14 bases left between them. The CDR3 region has the DNA TGTGCCATCAGTGAATCACAGGGTTTAGACACTGAAGCTTTCTTT. Protein: CAISESQGLDTEAFF.

This sequence joins TRBV6-6 and TRBJ2-7; TRBD2 might be the D (6 bases). V shed 4 bases and J shed 6 bases, with 16 bases lying between them. Per germline, CDR1 MNHNY and CDR2 SVGAGI (reference sequence). CDR3 length: 14 amino acids. The CDR3 sequence: CASSWAGTTPEQYF. CDR3 sequence (DNA): TGTGCCAGCAGTTGGGCGGGAACCACTCCCGAGCAGTACTTC.

In the case of this clonotype: Mismatch with germline at one junction end may stem from a read error. This chain joins TRBV29-1 and TRBJ2-5, with D possibly matching TRBD2 (6 bases). CDR1 is SQVTM, CDR2 ANQGSEA, per germline. This CDR3 region has 14 residues. The chain's CDR3 is CGVLEWRDGETQYF. Here the CDR3 DNA reads TGCGGCGTTCTAGAATGGCGGGATGGAGAGACCCAGTACTTC.

In this sample, this clonotype is medium-sized. The gene calls are TRBV11-2 and TRBJ1-6, with D hard to call. The germline gives CDR1 SGHAT, CDR2 FQNNGV. The CDR3 extends over 16 amino acids. Trimming pared 0 bases from V and 6 bases from J, leaving 12 bases between. CDR3 in amino acids: CASSLDPRFPNSPLHF. The CDR3 nucleotides read TGTGCCAGCAGCTTAGATCCTCGGTTTCCTAATTCACCCCTCCACTTT.

Remarks on this clonotype: A much larger clone differs by one base, so this may be a read error. The V gene is TRBV6-1, the J gene TRBJ2-7; D remains ambiguous. Germline V gene lookup returns CDR1 MNHNS and CDR2 SASEGT. CDR3 length equals 14 residues. The CDR3 region is CASSRAGVTYKQYF. The CDR3, as DNA: TGTGCCAGCAGTCGGGCAGGTGTAACCTACAAGCAGTACTTC.

Concerning this clonotype: One end of the junction fails to match germline, which may point to a read error. CDR3 in amino acids: CACGLWQHAGESHF. DNA of the CDR3: TGTGCCTGCGGCTTATGGCAACATGCGGGAGAGTCTCACTTT. The chain combines TRBV11-1 with TRBJ2-3, with TRBD2 identical over 7 bases. CDR3 size: 14 residues. CDR1 and CDR2 (germline): SGHAT, FQDESV (reference sequence).

About this clonotype: Germline is not matched at one junction end, which may reflect a read error. This sequence joins TRBV6-5 and TRBJ2-7; D is ambiguous. Germline V gene data show CDR1 as MNHEY and CDR2 as SVGAGI. The CDR3 loop spans 13 amino acids. The CDR3 is CVSSYLGSSEQYF. The CDR3 DNA reads TGTGTCAGCAGTTACTTGGGTAGTTCCGAGCAGTACTTC.

A note on this clonotype: At one end the junction does not follow the germline gene, possibly because of a read error. The chain has TRBV12-3 or TRBV12-4 and TRBJ2-2; D is perhaps TRBD2 (5 bases). The CDR3 runs 16 residues. CDR3 DNA sequence: TGTGCCAGTAGCCCAAACAGTAGAAGGAACACCGGGAAGCTGTTTTTT. Translation: CASSPNSRRNTGKLFF.

Details on this clonotype: Being one base from a much bigger clone, this may be a read error. This CDR3 fails to terminate in the conserved phenylalanine or tryptophan, so it likely reflects a read error. CDR3 coding DNA: TGTGCCAGCAGCTTGGGGGGGACTAGGAGACACGAGCAGTACCTC. It is translated as CASSLGGTRRHEQYL. The J gene is TRBJ2-7, the V gene TRBV5-6, with 8 positions matching TRBD2. The CDR3 consists of 15 residues. The V gene's germline CDR1 is SGHDT and CDR2 YYEEEE. Trimming at V came to 0 bases and at J to 5 bases, leaving 7 bases not matched to a gene.

The chain carries TRBV24-1 and TRBJ2-1; 8 nucleotides agree with TRBD2. This CDR3 has 18 amino acids. Germline trimming cut 3 bases from V and 8 bases from J; bases unmatched to any gene: 17. In germline, CDR1 is KGHDR, CDR2 SFDVKD. CDR3 bases: TGTGCCACCAGTGATGCCACCCCTCTAGCGGGTCGAGACGATGAGCAGTTCTTC. Protein sequence: CATSDATPLAGRDDEQFF.

With respect to this clonotype: Sequence at one end of the junction differs from germline and may be a read error. V usage is TRBV11-1 and J usage is TRBJ2-7; tentatively, D is TRBD1 (5 bases). Germline lookup yields CDR1 SGHAT and CDR2 FQDESV (reference sequence). There are 15 residues in the CDR3. The CDR3 nucleotides are TGTGCCAGCAGCCCCACTGGCAGGGATGCCTACGAGCACTACTTC. Translating gives CASSPTGRDAYEHYF.

A single count supports this clonotype. Just one base apart from a much larger clone, this may be a read error. The chain joins TRBV7-8 to TRBJ2-3; maybe TRBD1 (6 bases). The V gene's germline CDR1 is SGHVS and CDR2 FQNEAQ. CDR3 length: 14 residues. DNA for the CDR3: TGTGCCAGCAGCACTACTAGGGGGTTAAATACGCGGTATTTT. It translates to CASSTTRGLNTRYF.

This clonotype showed up just once. An end of the junction differs from the germline gene, which may be a read error. The V and J genes are TRBV28 and TRBJ2-1; 7 positions match TRBD2. Germline assignment: CDR1 MDHEN and CDR2 SYDVKM. The CDR3 has 16 amino acids. In nucleotides, the CDR3 is TGTGCCAGCAGTTCCCTAGGGCGGGAGACTTACAAAGAGCAGTTCTTC. This gives the protein CASSSLGRETYKEQFF.

The chain joins TRBV7-9 to TRBJ2-1; 7 bases map to TRBD2. Germline assignment: CDR1 SEHNR and CDR2 FQNEAQ (reference sequence). Trimming cost V 4 bases and J 7 bases; bases outside gene matches: 13. The CDR3 contains 16 residues. The CDR3 nucleotides read TGTGCCAGCAGCTCAACACGTGGTGGGAGGGAGAATGAGCAGTTCTTC. Encoded protein: CASSSTRGGRENEQFF.

The gene calls are TRBV28 and TRBJ2-2, with 9 bases that match TRBD1. The CDR3 is 17 amino acids. Per germline, CDR1 MDHEN and CDR2 SYDVKM. With 7 bases clipped from V and 0 bases from J, the junction kept 9 bases outside the gene matches. The CDR3 here is CASTGWDRAANTGELFF. The CDR3 DNA reads as TGTGCCAGCACCGGTTGGGACAGGGCTGCGAACACCGGGGAGCTGTTTTTT.

At least ten counts were recorded for this clonotype. The chain uses TRBV11-3 and TRBJ2-3, with 8 bases matching TRBD1. The CDR3 consists of 19 residues. The germline gives CDR1 SGHNT, CDR2 YENEEA. J was trimmed by 1 base and V by 5 bases; bases with no gene match: 17. CDR3 coding DNA: TGTGCCAGCAGCCCAAACAGGGGGTCGTTCACTGGTCGCACAGATACGCAGTATTTT. Translating it yields CASSPNRGSFTGRTDTQYF. Combining the CDR3 with reference TRBV11-3 and TRBJ2-3 gives the whole variable domain EAGVVQSPRYKIIEKKQPVAFWCNPISGHNTLYWYLQNLGQGPELLIRYENEEAVDDSQLPKDRFSAERLKGVDSTLKIQPAELGDSAVYLCASSPNRGSFTGRTDTQYFGPGTRLTVL.